The rows below give T cell receptor beta chains drawn from one sample of a study of blood T cell repertoires in COVID-19. Some clones are missing from TCRdb's copy, which holds only in-frame ones; the method was immunoSEQ multiplex PCR. The table includes 80,000 to 95,000 clones, around 86% detected once. Sequencing used peripheral blood. Receptors originate from a man at least 80 years old with acute or convalescent COVID-19. Both conserved end residues are part of each CDR3. A D gene is named only where the DNA matches it firmly. Some rows have no size entry. The others give once, few or many, or a class for an expanded clone.

clone_size,j_call,v_call,d_call,cdr3_nt,cdr3_aa
NA,TRBJ2-1,TRBV10-1,TRBD2,TGCGCCAGCAGTGAGTCAGTAGCGGGGAACAATGAGCAGTTCTTC,CASSESVAGNNEQFF
few,TRBJ2-7,TRBV7-2,NA,TGTGCCAGCAGCACGGACAGCTGGTTTACCGAGCAGTACTTC,CASSTDSWFTEQYF
NA,TRBJ2-7,TRBV27,TRBD1,TGTGCCAGCAGTCCAGGGACAGTACGTCCCTACGAGCAGTACTTC,CASSPGTVRPYEQYF
NA,TRBJ2-7,TRBV5-1,TRBD2,TGCGCCAGCAGCTTGACTAGCGGGCTTTCCTACGAGCAGTACTTC,CASSLTSGLSYEQYF
NA,TRBJ1-2,TRBV5-6,NA,TGTGCCAGCAGCTTATCAGGGCAGTATGGCTACACCTTC,CASSLSGQYGYTF
NA,TRBJ1-2,TRBV28,TRBD1,TGTGCCAGCAGTTTAGGAGGGGGCGCGAGAGGCTACACCTTC,CASSLGGGARGYTF
NA,TRBJ2-1,TRBV4-1,TRBD2,TGCGCCAGCAGCCAAGTATTCGGGGCCGGGACTAGCGCCTACAATGAGCAGTTCTTC,CASSQVFGAGTSAYNEQFF
NA,TRBJ1-6,TRBV27,NA,TGTGCCAGCAGTTTCGGGGACTTTGGATCACCCCTCCACTTT,CASSFGDFGSPLHF
NA,TRBJ1-2,TRBV19,TRBD1,TGTGCCAGTACGGACAGGGGAAGGACCTATGGCTACACCTTC,CASTDRGRTYGYTF
NA,TRBJ2-3,TRBV30,TRBD2,TGTGCCGGAGGGAGGGAAAGCACAGATACGCAGTATTTT,CAGGRESTDTQYF
NA,TRBJ1-6,TRBV19,TRBD1,TGTGCCAGTAGTGTGGGGCAGGGGGATTCACCCCTCCACTTT,CASSVGQGDSPLHF
NA,TRBJ2-7,TRBV6-5,NA,TGTGCCAGCACCATTTTTCAGGGTAACGAGCAGTACTTC,CASTIFQGNEQYF
NA,TRBJ2-2,TRBV7-2,TRBD1,TGTGCCAGCAGCCCAGAGCTCCGGGACAGGGGACTGTTTTTT,CASSPELRDRGLFF
NA,TRBJ2-7,TRBV7-9,TRBD1,TGTGCCAGCAGCTCCCCGGGACAGTCCTACGAGCAGTACTTC,CASSSPGQSYEQYF
few,TRBJ1-6,TRBV9,NA,TGTGCCAGCAGCCCCCAGGGGACCCGGGGTTCACCCCTCCACTTT,CASSPQGTRGSPLHF
once,TRBJ1-6,TRBV7-9,TRBD1,TGTGCCAGCAGCTTAGAACAGGGGAGGCATTCACCCCTCCACTTT,CASSLEQGRHSPLHF
NA,TRBJ1-5,TRBV5-1,TRBD1,TGCGCCAGCAGCGTACAGGGGGATCAGCCCCAGCATTTT,CASSVQGDQPQHF
NA,TRBJ1-2,TRBV28,NA,TGTGCCAGCACCGGCCGCGGGGGAGGCTACACCTTC,CASTGRGGGYTF
NA,TRBJ1-3,TRBV29-1,TRBD1,TGCAGCGCAAAGGGACAGGGGGTAAACACCATATATTTT,CSAKGQGVNTIYF
once,TRBJ1-4,TRBV6-5,TRBD1,TGTGCCAGCCGGACAGGGAATAGTGAAAAACTGTTTTTT,CASRTGNSEKLFF
NA,TRBJ2-7,TRBV28,NA,TGTGCCAGCAGTTTGGGGGGGCTAGGGGAGCAGTACTTC,CASSLGGLGEQYF
NA,TRBJ2-5,TRBV4-2,NA,TGTGCCAGCAGCCAAGATGCCGGGCAAGAGACCCAGTACTTC,CASSQDAGQETQYF
NA,TRBJ1-2,TRBV28,NA,TGTGCCAGCAGTTTGCCGCGGGGACGGATCTATGGCTACACCTTC,CASSLPRGRIYGYTF
NA,TRBJ2-7,TRBV6-2/TRBV6-3,NA,TGTGCCAGCAGTGACGGTGACTCGCGGTACTTC,CASSDGDSRYF
once,TRBJ1-4,TRBV7-2,NA,TGTGCCAGCAGCCTGACAGCTACGAATGAAAAACTGTTTTTT,CASSLTATNEKLFF
NA,TRBJ2-3,TRBV7-2,TRBD2,TGTGCCAGCAGCTTAGTTCAGCGGGGGAGCACAGATACGCAGTATTTT,CASSLVQRGSTDTQYF
NA,TRBJ1-4,TRBV19,NA,TGTGCCAGTAAAGACAGTGCAACTAATGAAAAACTGTTTTTT,CASKDSATNEKLFF
few,TRBJ2-1,TRBV5-5,NA,TGTGCCAGCAGCCTAGGAGACAGTGAAAACAATGAGCAGTTCTTC,CASSLGDSENNEQFF
NA,TRBJ2-2,TRBV10-3,TRBD1,TGTGCCATCAGTGACGGTTGGACGGGACAGGTCACCGGGGAGCTGTTTTTT,CAISDGWTGQVTGELFF
NA,TRBJ1-6,TRBV25-1,NA,TGTGCCAGCGGGCAGGGGAATAATTCACCCCTCCACTTT,CASGQGNNSPLHF
NA,TRBJ2-7,TRBV5-1,TRBD2,TGCGCCAGCAGCTTGGGGCTAGCGGAAACCTACGAGCAGTACTTC,CASSLGLAETYEQYF
NA,TRBJ2-5,TRBV2,TRBD2,TGTGCCAGCAACCTTAGCGGGGGGGAAGAGACCCAGTACTTC,CASNLSGGEETQYF
NA,TRBJ1-2,TRBV30,TRBD1,TGTGCCTGGAGTTGGACAGGCTATGGCTACACCTTC,CAWSWTGYGYTF
NA,TRBJ2-3,TRBV25-1,TRBD2,TGTGCCAGCAGTTTGAGCGGGAGGGTTAGAGATACGCAGTATTTT,CASSLSGRVRDTQYF
NA,TRBJ1-3,TRBV7-2,NA,TGTGCCAGCAGCTTAAACTTTGGAAACACCATATATTTT,CASSLNFGNTIYF
NA,TRBJ2-2,TRBV5-1,NA,TGCGCCAGCAGCCTGACAGCTTCGAACACCGGGGAGCTGTTTTTT,CASSLTASNTGELFF
NA,TRBJ2-1,TRBV5-1,NA,TGCGCCAGCAGCTTCCTCAGGGGCCCCAATGAGCAGTTCTTC,CASSFLRGPNEQFF
NA,TRBJ1-4,TRBV28,TRBD1,TGTGCCAGCAGTATTACAGGGGGTGCTAATGAAAAACTGTTTTTT,CASSITGGANEKLFF
few,TRBJ2-7,TRBV4-1,TRBD1,TGCGCCAGCAGACAGGGGGAGACCCTTTACGAGCAGTACTTC,CASRQGETLYEQYF
NA,TRBJ2-4,TRBV7-9,NA,TGTGCCAGCAGCTCCCGGGGGACGTCGGCTTGGCGAGACATTCAGTACTTC,CASSSRGTSAWRDIQYF
NA,TRBJ2-7,TRBV7-8,NA,TGTGCCAGCAGCTTAGTCAGGGAGGCAACCTCCTACGAGCAGTACTTC,CASSLVREATSYEQYF
NA,TRBJ1-2,TRBV28,NA,TGTGCCAGCAGTTCCGGACAGATATACTCTAACTATGGCTACACCTTC,CASSSGQIYSNYGYTF
NA,TRBJ2-7,TRBV14,TRBD1,TGTGCCAGCAGTCGACAGGGGGTCTTCTACGAGCAGTACTTC,CASSRQGVFYEQYF
NA,TRBJ2-2,TRBV7-3,TRBD2,TGTGCCAGCAGCTACCCGGGGGGGGCCGGGGAGCTGTTTTTT,CASSYPGGAGELFF
NA,TRBJ1-5,TRBV19,TRBD1,TGTGCCAGTAGTAAGGGACAGGGGGAGCATCAGCCCCAGCATTTT,CASSKGQGEHQPQHF
NA,TRBJ1-2,TRBV19,NA,TGTGCCAGTAGAGGAGACCGTTATGGCTACACCTTC,CASRGDRYGYTF
NA,TRBJ2-7,TRBV7-2,NA,TGTGCCAGCAGTCCGGTTGGGAGTTCTTACGAGCAGTACTTC,CASSPVGSSYEQYF
NA,TRBJ1-1,TRBV18,NA,TGTGCCGGTTCAGATGGCGGGAACACTGAAGCTTTCTTT,CAGSDGGNTEAFF
NA,TRBJ1-4,TRBV11-2,NA,TGTGCCAGCAGCTCAGAACCCCTCGTAGGGGGTACCGAAAAACTGTTTTTT,CASSSEPLVGGTEKLFF
NA,TRBJ2-7,TRBV29-1,NA,TGCAGCGTTGGCTGGGGCTTCTCCTACGAGCAGTACTTC,CSVGWGFSYEQYF
NA,TRBJ1-1,TRBV30,TRBD1,TGTGCCTGGAGCCGTCCCGGGACAGGGTCCAACACTGAAGCTTTCTTT,CAWSRPGTGSNTEAFF
few,TRBJ2-3,TRBV19,TRBD2,TGTGCCAGTAGCCAACTTAGCGGGAGGGTGGGCACAGATACGCAGTATTTT,CASSQLSGRVGTDTQYF
NA,TRBJ2-7,TRBV28,NA,TGTGCCAGCACCCCCCGGGATCCTGCCGCGGTGGGCTACGAGCAGTACTTC,CASTPRDPAAVGYEQYF
NA,TRBJ2-5,TRBV7-2,TRBD1,TGTGCCAGCAGCTATCCGGGACAGGGGGCCGAGACCCAGTACTTC,CASSYPGQGAETQYF
NA,TRBJ1-4,TRBV12-3/TRBV12-4,NA,TGTGCCAGCAGTTTAGTGGCTGAAAAACTGTTTTTT,CASSLVAEKLFF
NA,TRBJ1-2,TRBV2,NA,TGTGCCAGCAGTGGATTAGCCTATGGCTACACCTTC,CASSGLAYGYTF